The entry that follows covers one T cell receptor (beta chain) sequence. CDR1 is MNHNS and CDR2 is SASEGT in the germline V gene. The CDR3 length is 15 residues. Germline trimming cut 3 bases from V and 1 base from J; bases unmatched to any gene: 2. The data derive from a study of T cell responses to AZD1222 COVID-19 vaccine. Sequenced by immunoSEQ multiplex PCR; TCRdb stores in-frame clones only, minus some. The table includes about 70,000 clones, 88% detected once. The chain uses TRBV6-1 and TRBJ2-7; the match to TRBD2 covers 11 bases. The sequenced sample was peripheral blood, obtained 28 days after the second dose of the MenACWY control vaccine. The TCR originated in an adult who received the MenACWY meningococcal vaccine as a control. The CDR3 bases are TGTGCCAGCAGTGACGGGACTAGCGGTTCCTACGAGCAGTACTTC. It specifies CASSDGTSGSYEQYF.